The 4 T cell receptor beta chains reported below all come from one sample, sequenced in a study of blood T cell repertoires in COVID-19 (dated by TCRdb to 2020 to 2021). Library preparation was by the immunoSEQ multiplex PCR assay. TCRdb holds this immuneACCESS table with in-frame rearrangements only. Some clones are missing; in checked studies, unresolved V genes explain under half, and the rest has no known cause. In all, the sample holds about 370,000 clones, and around 87% of those were seen once. The ten biggest clones cover over 9.5% of the sample. Source material: peripheral blood. The receptors originated from a woman aged 30 to 39 with COVID-19, enrolled during active disease.

The rearrangement joins TRBV3-1 (or the pseudogene TRBV3-2) to TRBJ2-7, with 10 bases lining up with TRBD2. Trimming cost V 1 base and J 12 bases; bases outside gene matches: 12. Germline CDR1 is LGHDT and CDR2 is YNNKEL (reference sequence). The CDR3 length is 15 residues. The CDR3 sequence is CASSQGAASGSRSYF. As DNA, the CDR3 is TGTGCCAGCAGCCAAGGCGCGGCTAGCGGGAGTCGATCGTACTTC.

The gene calls are TRBV14 and TRBJ2-7; 11 bases match TRBD2. The ends lost 2 bases at V and 3 bases at J; junction bases unmatched: 3. Germline values: CDR1 SGHDN, CDR2 FVKESK. CDR3 length: 15 residues. The CDR3 sequence: CASSQPGLAVYEQYF. The CDR3 DNA reads as TGTGCCAGCAGCCAACCGGGACTAGCGGTCTACGAGCAGTACTTC.

J is TRBJ2-7 and V is TRBV6-1; no definite D call. The CDR3 contains 14 residues. CDR1 and CDR2 (germline): MNHNS, SASEGT. V was cut by 5 bases and J by 0 bases, with 11 bases left in between. The CDR3 loop is CASSPTRVSYEQYF. In DNA, the CDR3 is TGTGCCAGCAGTCCTACACGGGTCTCCTACGAGCAGTACTTC.

This chain connects TRBV27 to TRBJ2-1; possible D gene TRBD1, 6 bases. The ends were cut back, 2 bases at V and 6 bases at J, with 11 bases in the middle. Germline V gives CDR1 MNHEY, CDR2 SMNVEV (reference sequence). The CDR3 is 14 residues long. CDR3 amino acids: CASSLDRLFNEQFF. The CDR3 DNA is TGTGCCAGCAGTTTAGACAGGCTATTCAATGAGCAGTTCTTC.